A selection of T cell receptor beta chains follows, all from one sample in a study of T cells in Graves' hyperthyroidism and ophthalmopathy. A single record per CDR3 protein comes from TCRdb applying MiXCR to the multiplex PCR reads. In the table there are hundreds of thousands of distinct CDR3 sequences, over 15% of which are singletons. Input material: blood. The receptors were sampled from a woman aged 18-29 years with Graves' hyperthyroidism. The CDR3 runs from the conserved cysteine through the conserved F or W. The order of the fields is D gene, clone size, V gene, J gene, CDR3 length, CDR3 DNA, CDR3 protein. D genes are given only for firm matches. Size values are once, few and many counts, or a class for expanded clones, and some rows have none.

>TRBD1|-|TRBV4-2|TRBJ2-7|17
TGTGCCAGCAGCCAAGATAGGCGGCAGGGGGCGGCCTACGAGCAGTACTTC
CASSQDRRQGAAYEQYF
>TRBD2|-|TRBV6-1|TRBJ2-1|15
TGTGCCAGCAGTGCGACTAGCGGGGGATCCAATGAGCAGTTCTTC
CASSATSGGSNEQFF
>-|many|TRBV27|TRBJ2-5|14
TGTGCCAGCAGTTCGGCCGGGGGTTCGGAGACCCAGTACTTC
CASSSAGGSETQYF
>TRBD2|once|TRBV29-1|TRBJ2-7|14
TGCAGCGTTGAAATAGCGGGGGTCTCCTACGAGCAGTACTTC
CSVEIAGVSYEQYF
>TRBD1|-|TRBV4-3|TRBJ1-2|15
TGCGCCAGCAGCCTTGACAGGGGATCCCACTATGGCTACACCTTC
CASSLDRGSHYGYTF
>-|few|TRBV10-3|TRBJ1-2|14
TGTGCCATCAGAAGAAGCAACGCTAACTATGGCTACACCTTC
CAIRRSNANYGYTF
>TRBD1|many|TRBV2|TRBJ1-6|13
TGTGCCAGTTGGGACAGGGCCAATTCACCCCTCCACTTT
CASWDRANSPLHF
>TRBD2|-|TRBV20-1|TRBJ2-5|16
TGCAGTGCTAGAGTCCGTCGAGCGGGGATCCAAGAGACCCAGTACTTC
CSARVRRAGIQETQYF
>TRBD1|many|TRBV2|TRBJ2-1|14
TGTGCCACCTTCCTTCCACAGGGGTACAATGAGCAGTTCTTC
CATFLPQGYNEQFF
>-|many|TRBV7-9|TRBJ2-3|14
TGTGCCAGCAGCCGGACCTCCATACGGGATACGCAGTATTTT
CASSRTSIRDTQYF
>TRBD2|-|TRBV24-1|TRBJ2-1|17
TGTGCCACCAGTGACTCGTTTCTAGCGGGGGGGGTGGATGAGCAGTTCTTC
CATSDSFLAGGVDEQFF
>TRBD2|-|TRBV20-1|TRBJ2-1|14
TGCAGTGCTCGGACTAGCGGGGGGCCCTGGGAGCAGTTCTTC
CSARTSGGPWEQFF
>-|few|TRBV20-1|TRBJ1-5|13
TGCAGTGCTAGTATCGGGAGGGATCAGCCCCAGCATTTT
CSASIGRDQPQHF
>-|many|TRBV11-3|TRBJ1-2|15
TGTGCCAGCAGCTTTTTTTATCGCAGGGATGATGGCTACACCTTC
CASSFFYRRDDGYTF
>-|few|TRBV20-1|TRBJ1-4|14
TGCAGTGCCACGCACAGGGCAGGAAATGAAAAACTGTTTTTT
CSATHRAGNEKLFF
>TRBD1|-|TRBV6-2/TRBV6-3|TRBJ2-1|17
TGTGCCAGCACTTATACTCCGGGACAGGGTTTATACAATGAGCAGTTCTTC
CASTYTPGQGLYNEQFF
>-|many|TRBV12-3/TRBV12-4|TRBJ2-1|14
TGTGCCAGCAGTTTAGATGGAGCGGGCAATGAGCAGTTCTTC
CASSLDGAGNEQFF
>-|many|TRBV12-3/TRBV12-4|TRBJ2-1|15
TGTGCCAGCAGCCCAGCTATTGATACCTACAATGAGCAGTTCTTC
CASSPAIDTYNEQFF
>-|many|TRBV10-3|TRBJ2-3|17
TGTGCCATCAGTGATGAAAGTCGGGGGGCCAGCACAGATACGCAGTATTTT
CAISDESRGASTDTQYF
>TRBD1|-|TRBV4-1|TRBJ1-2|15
TGCGCCAGCAGCCAAGGAACAGGGGGTTTCTATGGCTACACCTTC
CASSQGTGGFYGYTF
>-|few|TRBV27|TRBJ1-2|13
TGTGCCAGCAGTTCCCCAGGGGTCTATGGCTACACCTTC
CASSSPGVYGYTF
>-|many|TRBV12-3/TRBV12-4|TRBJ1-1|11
TGTGCAGTCGGAGTGAACACTGAAGCTTTCTTT
CAVGVNTEAFF
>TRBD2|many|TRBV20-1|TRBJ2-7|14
TGCAGTGCTCGGGGACTAGCGGGAGCGGGGGAGCAGTACTTC
CSARGLAGAGEQYF
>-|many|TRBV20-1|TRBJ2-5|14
TGCAGTGCTAAACTGACCTTGGATCGGGAGACCCAGTACTTC
CSAKLTLDRETQYF
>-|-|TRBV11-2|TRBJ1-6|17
TGTGCCAGCAGCTTCCTCAAACCGAAGCTCTATAATTCACCCCTCCACTTT
CASSFLKPKLYNSPLHF
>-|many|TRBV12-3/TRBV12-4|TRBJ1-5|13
TGTGCCAGCAGCCGGACACTTAATCAGCCCCAGCATTTT
CASSRTLNQPQHF
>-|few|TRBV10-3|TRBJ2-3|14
TGTGCCATCAGTGAGTGGGTGAACACAGATACGCAGTATTTT
CAISEWVNTDTQYF
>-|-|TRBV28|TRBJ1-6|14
TGTGCCAGCAGTTCCGGAACCTCAAATTCACCCCTCCACTTT
CASSSGTSNSPLHF
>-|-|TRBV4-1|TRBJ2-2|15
TGCGCCAGCAGCCAACATTACACTATCACCGGGGAGCTGTTTTTT
CASSQHYTITGELFF
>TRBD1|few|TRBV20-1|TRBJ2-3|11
TGCAGTGCGGAATATCACAGGGGGCAGTATTTT
CSAEYHRGQYF
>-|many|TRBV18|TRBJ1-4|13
TGTGCCAGCTCATCCTACAGTGGGGAAAAACTGTTTTTT
CASSSYSGEKLFF
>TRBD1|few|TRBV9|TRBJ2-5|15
TGTGCCAGCAGCGTAAGGGCAGGGGGCAGGGAGACCCAGTACTTC
CASSVRAGGRETQYF
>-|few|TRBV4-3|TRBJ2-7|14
TGCGCCAGCAGCCCTGGTGGCAGGGCTGCCGAGCAGTACTTC
CASSPGGRAAEQYF
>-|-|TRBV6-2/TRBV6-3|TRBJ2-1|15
TGTGCCAGCAGAAGTTCGACCAACACCCGCCATGAGCAGTTCTTC
CASRSSTNTRHEQFF
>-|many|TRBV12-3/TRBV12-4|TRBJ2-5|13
TGTGCCAGCAACCCCCTGACAGAAGAGACCCAGTACTTC
CASNPLTEETQYF
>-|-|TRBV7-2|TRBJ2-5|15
TGTGCCAGCAGCACGTATGGGGGAGGATTGGAGACCCAGTACTTC
CASSTYGGGLETQYF
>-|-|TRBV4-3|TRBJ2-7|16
TGCGCCAGCAGCCAAGATTTCCACAGCTTCTCCTACGAGCAGTACTTC
CASSQDFHSFSYEQYF
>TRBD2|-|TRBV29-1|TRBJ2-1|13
TGCAGCGCCGGGAGGGTAGCTTTCAATGAGCAGTTCTTC
CSAGRVAFNEQFF
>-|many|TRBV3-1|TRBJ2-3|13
TGTGCCAGCAGCCAAGACGCCCCAGATACGCAGTATTTT
CASSQDAPDTQYF
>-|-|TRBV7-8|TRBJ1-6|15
TGTGCCAGCAGCTCCCTGGACTCCTATAATTCACCCCTCCACTTT
CASSSLDSYNSPLHF
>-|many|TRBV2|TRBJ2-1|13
TGTGCCAGCAGTGAAAACAGTCTAAATGAGCAGTTCTTC
CASSENSLNEQFF
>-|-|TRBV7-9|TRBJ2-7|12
TGTGCCAGCAGCTTAAACCCCCGTCCGCAGTACTTC
CASSLNPRPQYF
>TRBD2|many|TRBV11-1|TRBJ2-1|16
TGTGCCAGCAGCCTAAATAGCGGGGGTACCTACAATGAGCAGTTCTTC
CASSLNSGGTYNEQFF
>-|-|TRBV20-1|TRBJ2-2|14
TGCAGTGCTTACTCCGGGGTGAACACCGGGGAGCTGTTTTTT
CSAYSGVNTGELFF
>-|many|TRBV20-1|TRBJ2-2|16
TGCAGTGCTAGAGTGTGGACCCGGGAACCCACCGGGGAGCTGTTTTTT
CSARVWTREPTGELFF
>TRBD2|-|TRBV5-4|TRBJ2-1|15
TGTGCCAGCAGCTCCCTCGCGAGCGGGGACAATGAGCAGTTCTTC
CASSSLASGDNEQFF
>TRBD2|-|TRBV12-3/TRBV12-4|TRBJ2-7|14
TGTGCCAGCAGTTTCCTAGCGGGAGGCGACGAGCAGTACTTC
CASSFLAGGDEQYF
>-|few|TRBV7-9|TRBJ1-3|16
TGTGCCAGCAGCTCCATACGGACAGACGCTGGAAACACCATATATTTT
CASSSIRTDAGNTIYF
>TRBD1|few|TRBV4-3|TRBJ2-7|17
TGCGCCAGCAGCCAAGGGTCGTGGGACAGGGGACCCTACGAGCAGTACTTC
CASSQGSWDRGPYEQYF
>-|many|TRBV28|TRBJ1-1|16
TGTGCCAGCAGTCTGTATATTGGGGTTGGGAACACTGAAGCTTTCTTT
CASSLYIGVGNTEAFF
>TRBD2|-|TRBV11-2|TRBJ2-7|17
TGTGCCAGCAGCACCCGGACTAGCGGGTATAGCTCCTACGAGCAGTACTTC
CASSTRTSGYSSYEQYF
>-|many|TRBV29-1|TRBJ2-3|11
TGCAGCGTTGCCTCTTCGGATACGCAGTATTTT
CSVASSDTQYF
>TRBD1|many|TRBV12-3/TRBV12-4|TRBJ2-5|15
TGTGCCAGCAGTTCCCTCCAGGGGGCTGGGGAGACCCAGTACTTC
CASSSLQGAGETQYF